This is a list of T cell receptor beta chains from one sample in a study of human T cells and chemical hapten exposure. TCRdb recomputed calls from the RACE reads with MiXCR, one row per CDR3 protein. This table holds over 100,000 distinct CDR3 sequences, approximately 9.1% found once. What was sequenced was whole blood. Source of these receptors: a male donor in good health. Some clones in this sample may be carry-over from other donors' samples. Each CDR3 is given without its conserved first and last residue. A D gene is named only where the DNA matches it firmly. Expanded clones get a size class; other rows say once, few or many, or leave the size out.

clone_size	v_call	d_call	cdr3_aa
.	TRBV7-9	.	ASSFVSSEAGELF
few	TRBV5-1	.	ASSLAQAVSSYNEQF
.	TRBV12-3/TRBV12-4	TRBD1	ASSLWDRMNTEAF
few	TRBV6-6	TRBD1	ASSPPGTGGYEQY
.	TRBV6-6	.	ASSYMRSNTGELF
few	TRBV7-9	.	ASSTGPPSRPQH
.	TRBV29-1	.	SVEDPVNTEAF
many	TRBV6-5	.	ASSFAGGVTGELF
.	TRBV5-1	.	ASSPHGQPGTEAF
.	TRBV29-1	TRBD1	SVEAPGQGADTQY
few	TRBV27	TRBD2	ASSSISGSYNEQF
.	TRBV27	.	ASSATGSGGYGYT
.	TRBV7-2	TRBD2	ASSPLTQGGEY
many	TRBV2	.	ASSEYEQY
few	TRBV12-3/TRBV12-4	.	ASTGDTGELF
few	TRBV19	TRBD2	ATSEASGRMENEQY
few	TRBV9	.	ASSVGAGTVNEKLF
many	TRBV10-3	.	AISDRERTQY
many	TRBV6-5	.	ASSPIVRYNEQF
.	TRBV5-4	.	ASSLRRGGEQY
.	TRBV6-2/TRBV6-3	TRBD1	ATLDREYTDTQY
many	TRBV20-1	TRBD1	SWEVRGQGSEQY
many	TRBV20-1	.	SAFLSGEAADTQY
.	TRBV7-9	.	ASSLPTLQGGETQY
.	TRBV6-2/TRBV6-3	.	ASSYARGPYEQY
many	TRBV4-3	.	ASSQDGGDSPLH
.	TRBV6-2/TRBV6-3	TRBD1	ASSSRGRNTEAF
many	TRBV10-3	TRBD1	AISGRGTVNTEAF
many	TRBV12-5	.	ASGLVAAGYQETQY
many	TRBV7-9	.	ASSLRPANTEAF
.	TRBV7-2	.	ASSLGPGPISYEQY
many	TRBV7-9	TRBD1	ASSPDRVPGELF
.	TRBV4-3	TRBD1	ANSQIPGQGYEQY
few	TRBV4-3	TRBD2	ASSPSGRGRATDTQY
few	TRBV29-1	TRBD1	SVGTGSGNTIY
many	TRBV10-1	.	ASSDGSDNEQF
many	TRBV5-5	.	ASSLGPVGEQF
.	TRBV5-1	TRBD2	ASSTGLAGEGQF
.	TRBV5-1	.	ASSRLGRGAMGSPLH
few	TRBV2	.	ASSVGQTLFEASYEQY
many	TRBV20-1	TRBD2	SARDRSGWNTGELF
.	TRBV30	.	AWRGRWNEQY
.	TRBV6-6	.	ASSSTPAGSYNSPLH
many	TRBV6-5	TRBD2	ASSYGGGTQY
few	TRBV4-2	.	ASSGDQINYGYT
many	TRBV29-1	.	SVALGAANTEAF
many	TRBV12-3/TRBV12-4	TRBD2	ASRYTGTSGGYNEQF
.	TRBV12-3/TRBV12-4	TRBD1	ASSSTTGQPYSPLH
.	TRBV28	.	ASSLRGVEKLF
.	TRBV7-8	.	ASSLARTQRYGYT
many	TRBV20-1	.	SARRGTSEAF
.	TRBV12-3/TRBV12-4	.	ASSYDARTQY
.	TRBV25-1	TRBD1	ASELGTGHAYEQY